This T cell receptor beta chain originates from a study of blood T cell repertoires in COVID-19. Only in-frame clones appear in the TCRdb table, and some are missing; sequencing was by immunoSEQ multiplex PCR. The table has approximately 210,000 clones, more than 70% seen once; the top ten hold roughly 8.8%. Germline lookup yields CDR1 KGHDR and CDR2 SFDVKD. This CDR3 contains 17 residues. Trimming took 3 bases from V and 1 from J; bases not matched to a gene: 10. The chain couples TRBV24-1 to TRBJ2-5; 7 bases match TRBD2. The receptor's source is a woman in her forties or fifties with acute or convalescent COVID-19. The sample consisted of peripheral blood. DNA of the CDR3: TGTGCCACCAGTGATGCACGGGGGGATCAGAGCCAAGAGACCCAGTACTTC. This translates into CATSDARGDQSQETQYF.